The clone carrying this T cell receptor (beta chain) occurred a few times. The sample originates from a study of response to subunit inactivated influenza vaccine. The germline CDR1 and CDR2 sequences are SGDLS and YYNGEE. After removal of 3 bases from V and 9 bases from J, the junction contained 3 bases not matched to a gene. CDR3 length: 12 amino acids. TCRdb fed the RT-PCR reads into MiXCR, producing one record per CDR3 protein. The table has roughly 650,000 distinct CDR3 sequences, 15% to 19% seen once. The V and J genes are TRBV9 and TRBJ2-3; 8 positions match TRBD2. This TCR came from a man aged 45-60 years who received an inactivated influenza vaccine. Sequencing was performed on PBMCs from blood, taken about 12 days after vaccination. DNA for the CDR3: TGTGCCAGCAGCGCCGAGCGGGGGACGCAGTATTTT. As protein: CASSAERGTQYF.